The 12 T cell receptor beta chains below were found in one sample sequenced in a study of technical replicates of blood from a few donors (dated by TCRdb to 2015 to 2018). Library method: the immunoSEQ multiplex PCR assay. Held by TCRdb, this immuneACCESS table contains in-frame sequences only and omits some clones. Under half of the omission traces to an unresolved V gene where checked; the cause of the rest is unknown. This sample is represented by under 100,000 clones; about 97% of them were singletons. The leading ten clones occupy 0.31% of the sample. What was sequenced was T cells isolated from PBMCs. The source of these receptors is a human donor in good health.

The V call is TRBV11-3, the J call TRBJ2-7; D call uncertain. The CDR3 contains 13 residues. The V and J ends lost 0 bases and 7 bases respectively, with 10 bases between them. Germline loops: CDR1 SGHNT, CDR2 YENEEA. In DNA, the CDR3 is TGTGCCAGCAGCTTAGAGGGCTTAAGGGAGCAGTACTTC. Its protein is CASSLEGLREQYF.

The V and J genes are TRBV9 and TRBJ2-5; TRBD1 matches 9 bases. CDR1 and CDR2 (germline): SGDLS, YYNGEE. Trimming took 2 bases from V and 6 from J; bases not matched to a gene: 11. The CDR3 length is 16 residues. The CDR3 here is CASSVRAGTGLQTQYF. CDR3 nucleotide sequence: TGTGCCAGCAGCGTCCGAGCCGGGACAGGGTTACAGACCCAGTACTTC.

The chain is built from TRBV5-4 and TRBJ1-2, with unresolved D. Germline lookup yields CDR1 SGHNT and CDR2 YYREEE (reference sequence). V was shortened by 0 bases and J by 5 bases, with 17 bases between the two germline ends. The CDR3 extends over 16 amino acids. CDR3 residues: CASSLGETGAQYGYTF. CDR3 DNA: TGTGCCAGCAGCTTGGGGGAAACGGGAGCCCAATATGGCTACACCTTC.

In DNA form, the CDR3 reads TGTGCCAGCAGCCCTTCCGGACAGAATTACGAGCAGTACTTC. This translates into CASSPSGQNYEQYF. V is TRBV9 and J is TRBJ2-7; weak D call: TRBD1 (6 bases). V was pared by 4 bases and J by 4 bases, with 15 bases between. Germline V gene data show CDR1 as SGDLS and CDR2 as YYNGEE. The CDR3 length is 14 residues.

This clone was recorded only once. V gene TRBV7-2 combines with J gene TRBJ2-7; TRBD2 is a possible D gene (5 bases). Germline assignment: CDR1 SGHTA and CDR2 FQGNSA. Trimming stripped 6 bases from V and 2 bases from J, with 11 bases between. The CDR3 length is 13 residues. Here the CDR3 DNA reads TGTGCCAGCAGTTGGAGGCCTGCCTACGAGCAGTACTTC. This gives the protein CASSWRPAYEQYF.

The chain has TRBV30 and TRBJ1-3; the D is unclear. CDR1 is GTSNPN, CDR2 SVGIG, per germline (reference sequence). Trimming removed 3 bases at V and 2 bases at J, with 11 bases between. This CDR3 spans 14 amino acids. Here the CDR3 reads CAWSVEEAGNTIYF. The CDR3 DNA follows: TGTGCCTGGAGCGTCGAGGAGGCTGGAAACACCATATATTTT.

V gene TRBV7-9 combines with J gene TRBJ2-3, with 7 bases fitting TRBD1. The CDR3 is 18 amino acids. The V segment lost 4 bases and the J segment 4 bases; nucleotides outside the gene matches: 17. From germline, CDR1 is SEHNR and CDR2 FQNEAQ (reference sequence). The CDR3 DNA is TGTGCCAGCAGCTCCTGGACAGGAAGGCCACTTTTGGCAGATACGCAGTATTTT. Its translation: CASSSWTGRPLLADTQYF. Full variable domain (remainder filled in from reference TRBV7-9 and TRBJ2-3): DTGVSQNPRHKITKRGQNVTFRCDPISEHNRLYWYRQTLGQGPEFLTYFQNEAQLEKSRLLSDRFSAERPKGSFSTLEIQRTEQGDSAMYLCASSSWTGRPLLADTQYFGPGTRLTVL.

V gene TRBV6-1 combines with J gene TRBJ1-1; D is possibly TRBD1 (5 bases). CDR1 and CDR2 (germline): MNHNS, SASEGT. Deletions cut 6 bases from V and 1 base from J, with 9 bases between. This CDR3 region has 13 residues. CDR3 bases: TGTGCCAGCAGAACCCAGGGGAACACTGAAGCTTTCTTT. Encoded protein: CASRTQGNTEAFF.

This chain connects TRBV7-6 to TRBJ1-1, with D possibly TRBD1 on 5 matching bases. Germline CDR1 SGHVS, CDR2 FNYEAQ. Between the trimmed V and J ends, which lost 1 base and 4 bases, there was a span of 10 bases. The CDR3 extends over 14 amino acids. The DNA for the CDR3 is TGTGCCAGCAGCTTAGAGGGGAGGGGCACTGAAGCTTTCTTT. This translates into CASSLEGRGTEAFF. Using reference TRBV7-6 and TRBJ1-1 for the parts outside the CDR3, the full variable domain is GAGVSQSPRYKVTKRGQDVALRCDPISGHVSLYWYRQALGQGPEFLTYFNYEAQQDKSGLPNDRFSAERPEGSISTLTIQRTEQRDSAMYRCASSLEGRGTEAFFGQGTRLTVV.

This sequence joins TRBV19 and TRBJ2-1; the D gene is possibly TRBD1 (5 bases). The CDR3 covers 13 residues. The V and J ends lost 5 bases and 5 bases respectively, with 10 bases between them. Germline V gene lookup returns CDR1 LNHDA and CDR2 SQIVND (reference sequence). CDR3 in DNA: TGTGCCAGTAGTGTCACAGGCAACAATGAGCAGTTCTTC. Protein: CASSVTGNNEQFF.

J is TRBJ1-5 and V is TRBV6-1; 8 nucleotides line up with TRBD1. Germline values: CDR1 MNHNS, CDR2 SASEGT. This CDR3 is built from 11 residues. The V and J ends lost 4 bases and 11 bases, in that order; junction bases with no gene match: 1. The CDR3 DNA is TGTGCCAGCAGTGTGGACAGGGCCCAGCATTTT. Its translation is CASSVDRAQHF.

The table lists this clone with a count of one. V is TRBV6-5 and J is TRBJ2-5; D may be TRBD2 (5 bases). The CDR3 covers 11 residues. Trimming took off 6 bases at V and 7 bases at J, with 9 bases between the two ends. Germline loops: CDR1 MNHEY, CDR2 SVGAGI. The chain's CDR3 is CASRERGTQYF. As DNA, the CDR3 is TGTGCCAGCAGGGAACGGGGGACCCAGTACTTC.